The 21 T cell receptor beta chains given below trace back to one sample, sequenced in a study of blood T cell repertoires in COVID-19. The data were produced by immunoSEQ multiplex PCR, yet TCRdb's version contains in-frame clones alone and is incomplete. The sample consists of hundreds of thousands of clones, about 91% of them appearing once. What was sequenced was peripheral blood. The receptor source for this set is a woman aged 50 to 65 with COVID-19, enrolled during active disease.

The rearrangement uses TRBV6-1 and TRBJ1-1, with a weak D call TRBD1 (5 bases). The germline gives CDR1 MNHNS, CDR2 SASEGT. With 0 bases removed from V and 0 bases from J, the gap between germline ends came to 14 bases. The CDR3 contains 17 residues. The CDR3 DNA sequence: TGTGCCAGCAGTGAAGCCGTGGGGCTGGGGATGAACACTGAAGCTTTCTTT. Its translation is CASSEAVGLGMNTEAFF.

This sequence joins TRBV4-1 and TRBJ2-1; possibly TRBD2 for D (5 bases). From germline, CDR1 is MGHRA and CDR2 YSYEKL. V dropped 6 bases and J dropped 8 bases, with 20 bases sitting between them. This CDR3 spans 15 amino acids. CDR3 DNA sequence: TGCGCCAGCAGTCTGGTTGGACTCCCCAAAGATGAGCAGTTCTTC. Its protein is CASSLVGLPKDEQFF.

The genes are TRBV5-5 and TRBJ1-1; the D gene is possibly TRBD1 (6 bases). The V end was cut by 4 bases, the J end by 0 bases, with 13 bases between. Per germline, CDR1 SGHKS and CDR2 YYEKEE (reference sequence). This CDR3 spans 15 amino acids. CDR3 nucleotides: TGTGCCAGCAGCCCAGGGGAGTACATGAACACTGAAGCTTTCTTT. Residues: CASSPGEYMNTEAFF.

CDR3 in DNA: TGTGCCAGTAGCTTTTACAGCACCGATCAGCCCCAGCATTTT. Encoded protein: CASSFYSTDQPQHF. The chain combines TRBV19 with TRBJ1-5; D unresolved. Looked up from germline, CDR1 is LNHDA and CDR2 is SQIVND (reference sequence). This CDR3 spans 14 amino acids. Trimming stripped 6 bases from V and 5 bases from J, with 14 bases between.

The chain couples TRBV7-3 to TRBJ1-2; 7 positions agree with TRBD1. V dropped 5 bases and J dropped 3; count of bases not matched to a gene: 6. The germline V gene has CDR1 SGHTA and CDR2 FQGTGA. This CDR3 contains 14 residues. CDR3 protein: CASSMTGSDYGYTF. The CDR3 coding sequence is TGTGCCAGCAGCATGACAGGGTCAGACTATGGCTACACCTTC.

The sample holds a few counts of this clone. This chain joins TRBV4-2 and TRBJ1-5, with D possibly TRBD1 on 6 matching bases. The length of the CDR3 is 17 residues. The V gene lost 1 base and the J gene lost 0 bases, with 13 bases spanning the gap. Germline V gene lookup returns CDR1 LGHNA and CDR2 YNFKEQ. CDR3 sequence reads: CASSQGQGMGSNQPQHF. The CDR3 bases are TGTGCCAGCAGCCAAGGGCAGGGGATGGGTAGCAATCAGCCCCAGCATTTT.

This sequence joins TRBV6-5 and TRBJ1-2; TRBD1 might be the D (6 bases). The V gene's germline CDR1 is MNHEY and CDR2 SVGAGI. The V and J ends lost 5 bases and 5 bases respectively, with 15 bases between them. CDR3 size: 14 residues. The CDR3 protein is CASSPRGGAYGYTF. CDR3 in DNA: TGTGCCAGCAGTCCGCGGGGGGGCGCGTATGGCTACACCTTC.

This chain joins TRBV7-6 and TRBJ2-7, with 11 bases aligning to TRBD2. In germline, CDR1 is SGHVS, CDR2 FNYEAQ. With V trimmed by 5 bases and J by 5 bases, 11 bases remained unmatched. This CDR3 spans 16 amino acids. CDR3 sequence reads: CASSPRRTSGPNEQYF. CDR3 coding DNA: TGTGCCAGCAGCCCTCGACGGACTAGCGGGCCAAACGAGCAGTACTTC.

The chain uses TRBV18 and TRBJ2-1; tentative D call: TRBD2 (5 bases). The length of the CDR3 is 15 residues. V was trimmed by 3 bases and J by 9 bases, leaving 18 bases between them. Per germline, CDR1 KGHSH and CDR2 LQKENI. The CDR3 is CASSPKTTEKGEQFF. CDR3 DNA: TGTGCCAGCTCACCTAAGACTACCGAAAAGGGTGAGCAGTTCTTC.

The gene calls are TRBV5-1 and TRBJ2-1, with 14 positions matching TRBD2. CDR3 length: 16 amino acids. CDR1 and CDR2 from the germline V gene are SGHRS and YFSETQ. J was trimmed by 8 bases and V by 4 bases; bases with no gene match: 8. The DNA for the CDR3 is TGCGCCAGCAGCCCCTCGACTAGCGGGGGGGCTGATGAGCAGTTCTTC. It yields the protein CASSPSTSGGADEQFF.

This clone has just one count. The chain couples TRBV23-1 to TRBJ1-4, with TRBD1 matching 8 bases. TRBV23-1 is classed as an ORF, of uncertain function. The CDR3 loop spans 13 amino acids. The junction had 2 bases not matched to a gene; V was cut back by 7 bases and J by 4 bases. In nucleotides, the CDR3 is TGCGCCAGCAAGGGACAGGTTAATGAAAAACTGTTTTTT. This sequence encodes CASKGQVNEKLFF.

The chain combines TRBV11-2 with TRBJ1-3, with 8 bases lining up with TRBD1. This CDR3 is 14 amino acids long. Unmatched junction bases numbered 4, after V lost 5 bases and J lost 4 bases. Germline V gives CDR1 SGHAT, CDR2 FQNNGV. CDR3 sequence reads: CASSVDRVGNTIYF. CDR3 DNA: TGTGCCAGCAGCGTGGACAGGGTGGGAAACACCATATATTTT.

The chain joins TRBV30 to TRBJ1-5; D is unclear. CDR1 is GTSNPN, CDR2 SVGIG, per germline (reference sequence). The length of the CDR3 is 14 residues. Between the trimmed V and J ends, which lost 3 bases and 3 bases, there was a span of 12 bases. The CDR3 DNA reads as TGTGCCTGGAGCCAAAGCGGCTACAATCAGCCCCAGCATTTT. Its translation: CAWSQSGYNQPQHF.

This chain's CDR3 is CASSLSSGYGYTF. DNA for the CDR3: TGTGCCAGCAGCTTAAGTTCCGGGTATGGCTACACCTTC. V usage is TRBV7-2 and J usage is TRBJ1-2; no firm D call. V was clipped by 2 bases and J by 5 bases, with 9 bases between them. CDR1 and CDR2 from the germline V gene are SGHTA and FQGNSA. This CDR3 has 13 residues.

The J gene is TRBJ1-2, the V gene TRBV7-3; 9 positions match TRBD1. Germline lookup yields CDR1 SGHTA and CDR2 FQGTGA. This CDR3 is 18 amino acids long. V trimming: 4 bases; J trimming: 9 bases; junction bases outside the gene matches: 21. CDR3 protein: CASSSLFEGQGSRYSYTF. Here the CDR3 DNA reads TGTGCCAGCAGCTCCCTCTTCGAGGGACAGGGAAGTAGATATAGCTACACCTTC.

A single count supports this clone. The chain has TRBV27 and TRBJ1-2; D gene uncertain. Trimming cost V 8 bases and J 4 bases, with 14 bases left between them. The CDR3 has 13 amino acids. Per the germline V gene, CDR1 is MNHEY and CDR2 is SMNVEV (reference sequence). The DNA for the CDR3 is TGTGCCAGCGGTGAACTGGGAGCCTATGGCTACACCTTC. Its translation is CASGELGAYGYTF.

This chain joins TRBV4-1 and TRBJ2-2, with TRBD2 identical over 7 bases. Germline V gives CDR1 MGHRA, CDR2 YSYEKL. The CDR3 extends over 17 amino acids. The V segment lost 5 bases and the J segment 1 base; nucleotides outside the gene matches: 10. The CDR3 DNA sequence: TGCGCCAGCAGCAAAGGACTAGTCTCTATGAACACCGGGGAGCTGTTTTTT. Residues: CASSKGLVSMNTGELFF.

This chain connects TRBV12-3 or TRBV12-4 to TRBJ1-2; D possibly corresponds to TRBD1 (6 bases). This CDR3 has 13 residues. Between the trimmed V and J ends, which lost 3 bases and 8 bases, there was a span of 13 bases. The DNA of the CDR3 is TGTGCCAGCAGTTTTGTCAGGGGCGGAGGCTACACCTTC. Protein: CASSFVRGGGYTF.

The chain has TRBV6-5 and TRBJ1-2; D possibly corresponds to TRBD1 (6 bases). The CDR3 extends over 13 amino acids. V was cut by 8 bases and J by 8 bases, with 18 bases left in between. Germline values: CDR1 MNHEY, CDR2 SVGAGI. The CDR3 coding sequence is TGTGCCAGCGGTCCGGGGGGCGCGTCAGGCTACACCTTC. Its translation is CASGPGGASGYTF.

The rearrangement joins TRBV6-5 to TRBJ1-1; 9 nucleotides line up with TRBD1. Germline values: CDR1 MNHEY, CDR2 SVGAGI. The CDR3 is made up of 14 amino acids. V was pared by 7 bases and J by 1 base, with 4 bases of the junction left unmatched. CDR3 region: CASKRDRENTEAFF. The CDR3 nucleotides are TGTGCCAGCAAGAGGGACAGGGAGAACACTGAAGCTTTCTTT.

The chain is built from TRBV2 and TRBJ1-2, with 9 bases identical to TRBD1. Losses at the gene ends were 4 bases for V and 8 bases for J; bases not matched to a gene: 5. Germline V gives CDR1 SNHLY, CDR2 FYNNEI. The CDR3 runs 13 residues. CDR3: CASSGQGVWGYTF. CDR3 nucleotide sequence: TGTGCCAGCAGTGGACAGGGGGTTTGGGGCTACACCTTC.